This T cell receptor beta chain was captured by sequencing in a study of blood T cells in healthy people across ages. Across the whole study: The capture of about one barcoded beta molecule per two T cells was achieved by template switching.

Trimming removed 6 bases from V and 2 bases from J; junction bases left unmatched: 3. Germline V gives CDR1 MDHEN, CDR2 SYDVKM. The CDR3 runs to 16 residues. Study findings and constraints: Unsorted PBMCs blocked a conclusive comparison of naive and antigen-experienced cells.

This clonotype was counted a single time. Its matching antigen is unknown. Primers used in a second PCR of about 6 to 11 cycles were a sample-barcoded 5' primer and a J-beta primer mix. With 12 random nucleotides, a template-switch adaptor tagged each individual cDNA molecule. From each sample, at least 3 million paired-end reads containing CDR3 were obtained. MiXCR, run by TCRdb on the 5' RACE reads, gives a single entry per CDR3 protein. Among 540,000 or so distinct CDR3 sequences listed, 45% to 55% were seen once. This chain connects TRBV28 to TRBJ2-6; the match to TRBD1 covers 11 bases. This clonotype was sampled from an older man in good health. The source material was blood. CDR3 sequence reads: CASRRTGGAGANVLTF. The CDR3 coding sequence is TGTGCCAGCAGAAGGACAGGGGGCGCTGGGGCCAACGTCCTGACTTTC.